A selection of T cell receptor beta chains follows, all from one sample in a study of OX40 agonist ivuxolimab in advanced cancers. Sequenced by immunoSEQ multiplex PCR; TCRdb stores in-frame clones only, minus some. Among almost 80,000 clones listed, almost 85% were seen once. The sample in question was CD4+ or CD8+ T cells sorted from blood, obtained in a trial of the OX40 agonist ivuxolimab. These TCRs come from an adult with an advanced solid tumor such as melanoma, head and neck, liver or kidney cancer. The CDR3 runs from the conserved cysteine through the conserved F or W. The D gene is left open where the match is weak. Clone size is shown for a subset of rows, as once, few, many or a class of expanded clone.

v_gene,d_gene,j_gene,abundance,len,CDR3nt,CDR3aa
TRBV15,NA,TRBJ1-4,NA,16,TGTGCCACCAGCAGTATAGTTGGGTCAACTAATGAAAAACTGTTTTTT,CATSSIVGSTNEKLFF
TRBV5-1,TRBD1,TRBJ1-1,NA,16,TGCGCCAGCAGCCGCGGGACAGAGAGATTGAACACTGAAGCTTTCTTT,CASSRGTERLNTEAFF
TRBV29-1,NA,TRBJ2-7,once,14,TGCAGCGTTGACAGTGGGGAGGCCCGCTACGAGCAGTACTTC,CSVDSGEARYEQYF
TRBV5-4,NA,TRBJ1-2,NA,16,TGTGCCAGCAGCTCTCCGGGGCCCGGTCGGGGCTATGGCTACACCTTC,CASSSPGPGRGYGYTF
TRBV4-3,NA,TRBJ2-7,NA,16,TGCGCCAGCAGCCAAGATTGGCCAGGCTCTACCTACGAGCAGTACTTC,CASSQDWPGSTYEQYF
TRBV4-1,NA,TRBJ2-3,NA,14,TGCGCCAGCGGGGGGGCGGCGAGCACAGATACGCAGTATTTT,CASGGAASTDTQYF
TRBV7-6,NA,TRBJ1-3,NA,15,TGTGCCAGCAGCTTAGCGGAGACGGTTGGAAACACCATATATTTT,CASSLAETVGNTIYF
TRBV18,TRBD2,TRBJ2-1,NA,17,TGTGCCAGCTCACCTTGGACTAGCGGGAGTGGTTACAATGAGCAGTTCTTC,CASSPWTSGSGYNEQFF
TRBV6-5,NA,TRBJ2-1,NA,15,TGTGCCAGCAGTTACTCGCCAGGGGCCTACAATGAGCAGTTCTTC,CASSYSPGAYNEQFF
TRBV11-3,NA,TRBJ2-5,NA,14,TGTGCCAGCAGCTTAACCGGGAGTCAAGAGACCCAGTACTTC,CASSLTGSQETQYF
TRBV4-2,NA,TRBJ1-2,NA,14,TGTGCCAGCAGCCAAGACCGATCTAACTATGGCTACACCTTC,CASSQDRSNYGYTF
TRBV6-5,TRBD2,TRBJ2-4,NA,14,TGTGCCAGCAGTTACTCAGCGGGGTTGAACATTCAGTACTTC,CASSYSAGLNIQYF
TRBV7-2,TRBD1,TRBJ1-2,NA,14,TGTGCCAGCAGCTCTCGGACAGGATCGAATGGCTACACCTTC,CASSSRTGSNGYTF
TRBV30,NA,TRBJ2-2,NA,11,TGTGCCTGGAGTGAAAGAGGGGAGCTGTTTTTT,CAWSERGELFF
TRBV18,NA,TRBJ2-7,NA,13,TGTGCCAGCTCCCTCGGACCTGTTTACGAGCAGTACTTC,CASSLGPVYEQYF
TRBV27,TRBD2,TRBJ2-2,NA,15,TGTGCCAGCAGGACTAGCGGGGGCCTCACCGGGGAGCTGTTTTTT,CASRTSGGLTGELFF
TRBV5-5,NA,TRBJ2-7,NA,14,TGTGCCAGCAGCCCGACGGCGGATTCCTACGAGCAGTACTTC,CASSPTADSYEQYF
TRBV5-1,NA,TRBJ1-2,NA,15,TGCGCCAGCAGCCCTGAAGGGACCGCCTACTATGGCTACACCTTC,CASSPEGTAYYGYTF
TRBV5-1,TRBD1,TRBJ2-7,NA,15,TGCGCCAGCAGCACCCCGACAGGGGGCGACGACGAGCAGTACTTC,CASSTPTGGDDEQYF
TRBV7-8,NA,TRBJ2-1,NA,16,TGTGCCAGCAGCCCCCGGTCAGGGAGCTCCTACAATGAGCAGTTCTTC,CASSPRSGSSYNEQFF
TRBV29-1,NA,TRBJ1-1,NA,10,TGCAGCGGAAGGGACACTGAAGCTTTCTTT,CSGRDTEAFF
TRBV27,NA,TRBJ2-7,NA,12,TGTGCCAGCAGTACCGGTCCCTACGAGCAGTACTTC,CASSTGPYEQYF
TRBV30,TRBD1,TRBJ1-3,NA,14,TGTGCCTGGGGGAGGGACAGGGGGACATACACCATATATTTT,CAWGRDRGTYTIYF
TRBV27,NA,TRBJ2-7,NA,15,TGTGCCAGCAGTTTATCGGTAAAGTACGCGTACGAGCAGTACTTC,CASSLSVKYAYEQYF
TRBV19,NA,TRBJ2-7,NA,15,TGTGCCAGTAGTATAGGGCAGAGGGATGCCTACGAGCAGTACTTC,CASSIGQRDAYEQYF
TRBV11-2,TRBD1,TRBJ1-5,NA,15,TGTGCCAGCAGCAAGGACAGGGGGGTTAGTCAGCCCCAGCATTTT,CASSKDRGVSQPQHF
TRBV28,TRBD1,TRBJ1-4,NA,14,TGTGCCAGCAGATGGGACAGGGGAATGGAAAAACTGTTTTTT,CASRWDRGMEKLFF
TRBV7-2,NA,TRBJ1-1,NA,14,TGTGCCAGCAGCTTACAGACGGAGAACACTGAAGCTTTCTTT,CASSLQTENTEAFF
TRBV19,NA,TRBJ2-3,NA,15,TGTGCCACCGGCCGCCGGGGGATATACACAGATACGCAGTATTTT,CATGRRGIYTDTQYF
TRBV2,TRBD1,TRBJ2-3,NA,16,TGTGCCAGCAAATACAGGGGTGGGGTTTATGCAGATACGCAGTATTTT,CASKYRGGVYADTQYF
TRBV18,NA,TRBJ1-2,once,16,TGTGCCAGCTCACCAAGGCTTACGACACCCCACTATGGCTACACCTTC,CASSPRLTTPHYGYTF
TRBV5-6,TRBD2,TRBJ2-7,NA,13,TGTGCCAGCAGCCCGGGAGGTGGCTACGAGCAGTACTTC,CASSPGGGYEQYF
TRBV29-1,NA,TRBJ2-7,NA,11,TGCAGCGTTGTCAATTCCTACGAGCAGTACTTC,CSVVNSYEQYF
TRBV6-5,TRBD1,TRBJ1-2,NA,13,TGTGCCAGCAGAAAGACAGGGGCCAATGGCTACACCTTC,CASRKTGANGYTF
TRBV29-1,NA,TRBJ2-2,NA,11,TGCAGCGTTGAAGATGGAAGGGAGCTGTTTTTT,CSVEDGRELFF
TRBV7-2,NA,TRBJ1-6,NA,18,TGTGCCAGCAGCAGGGTTGCGGCGGCGAGCTCCTATAATTCACCCCTCCACTTT,CASSRVAAASSYNSPLHF
TRBV9,NA,TRBJ1-4,NA,14,TGTGCCAGCAGCGTAGCGGGGGTTAATGAAAAACTGTTTTTT,CASSVAGVNEKLFF
TRBV5-4,NA,TRBJ2-3,NA,15,TGTGCCAGCAGCTTTGGCCCGACAGGCACAGATACGCAGTATTTT,CASSFGPTGTDTQYF
TRBV6-6,TRBD1,TRBJ2-4,NA,15,TGTGCCAGCAGTTACCAGGACAGGGGGCAAAACATTCAGTACTTC,CASSYQDRGQNIQYF
TRBV19,NA,TRBJ2-1,NA,17,TGTGCCAGTAGTATCCGAGTCAGGGAGGCCCCTCGCAATGAGCAGTTCTTC,CASSIRVREAPRNEQFF
TRBV9,TRBD1,TRBJ1-1,NA,17,TGTGCCAGCAGCGTGGGAAGAGGGGGCGCGGGCAACACTGAAGCTTTCTTT,CASSVGRGGAGNTEAFF
TRBV9,NA,TRBJ2-2,NA,16,TGTGCCAGCAGCGTTAGTCCGGGACAAACGACCGGGGAGCTGTTTTTT,CASSVSPGQTTGELFF
TRBV5-1,TRBD1,TRBJ2-1,once,14,TGCGCCAGCAGCGCGTCCGGGACAGTAGTTGAGCAGTTCTTC,CASSASGTVVEQFF
TRBV5-4,TRBD1,TRBJ2-7,NA,15,TGCGCCAGCAGCCTGGGACAGCCGAGCTCCTACGAGCAGTACTTC,CASSLGQPSSYEQYF
TRBV2,TRBD2,TRBJ2-1,NA,14,TGTGCCGGAGGAAGCGGGAGCTCCTACAATGAGCAGTTCTTC,CAGGSGSSYNEQFF
TRBV6-6,NA,TRBJ2-7,NA,14,TGTGCCAGCAACAACAACAGACCCCCCTACGAGCAGTACTTC,CASNNNRPPYEQYF
TRBV5-1,TRBD2,TRBJ2-5,NA,17,TGCGCCAGCAGCCCCTATCGGGCGGGAGTGGTGGAAGAGACCCAGTACTTC,CASSPYRAGVVEETQYF
TRBV5-1,TRBD1,TRBJ2-1,NA,15,TGCGCCAGCAGCTTGGGACAGGGGCCCTACAATGAGCAGTTCTTC,CASSLGQGPYNEQFF
TRBV5-1,NA,TRBJ1-2,NA,13,TGCGCCAGCAGCCCGGGACCAACCGTAGGCTACACCTTC,CASSPGPTVGYTF
TRBV9,TRBD1,TRBJ1-2,NA,13,TGTGCCAGCAGCGTAGCTGGGACAGGGGGCTACACCTTC,CASSVAGTGGYTF
TRBV13,TRBD1,TRBJ1-4,NA,15,TGTGCCAGCAGCTTAAGGTGGAGGGGGCGCATAAACCTGTTTTTT,CASSLRWRGRINLFF
TRBV27,TRBD2,TRBJ2-7,NA,14,TGTGCCAGCAAAACTAGCGGGAGCTCCTACGAGCAGTACTTC,CASKTSGSSYEQYF
TRBV6-6,NA,TRBJ2-1,few,14,TGTGCCAGCAGTTCACAAAGGGTCCCCAATGAGCAGTTCTTC,CASSSQRVPNEQFF
TRBV7-8,TRBD1,TRBJ1-6,NA,15,TGTGCCAGCAGCTTAGAAATGCAGGGGGATTCACCCCTCCACTTT,CASSLEMQGDSPLHF
TRBV9,TRBD1,TRBJ2-7,NA,14,TGTGCCAGCAGCCTCCGGGACAGGGCGTACGAGCAGTACTTC,CASSLRDRAYEQYF
TRBV6-6,NA,TRBJ2-3,NA,15,TGTGCCAGCAGCCCCGGGCCCATAGAGGCAGATACGCAGTATTTT,CASSPGPIEADTQYF
TRBV6-5,NA,TRBJ2-7,NA,14,TGTGCCAGCTCCCCCCGAGACAGAACCTACGAGCAGTACTTC,CASSPRDRTYEQYF
TRBV30,NA,TRBJ1-5,NA,13,TGTGCCTGGAGTCTACGGGGAAACGAGCCCCAGCATTTT,CAWSLRGNEPQHF
TRBV10-3,NA,TRBJ2-5,NA,15,TGTGCCGTTCGGGACGGCAGAGGAGGGCAAGAGACCCAGTACTTC,CAVRDGRGGQETQYF